Listed below are T cell receptor beta chains from one sample, sequenced in a study of shared clonotypes between healthy human individuals. Here immunoSEQ multiplex PCR was the method, and the copy in TCRdb shows in-frame clones only, minus some. The sample consists of just over 2,000,000 clones, 95% of them appearing once. Sequenced sample: naive CD4+ T cells sorted from blood. The origin of the receptors is a man aged 18 to 29 in good health. Both conserved end residues are part of each CDR3. A D gene is named only where the DNA matches it firmly. Size is stated for part of the rows, as once, few or many counts, or as a class when the clone is expanded.

j_gene	v_gene	abundance	d_gene	CDR3aa	CDR3nt
TRBJ2-1	TRBV2	-	-	CASSEGPSPNEQFF	TGTGCCAGCAGTGAGGGGCCCTCCCCCAATGAGCAGTTCTTC
TRBJ1-2	TRBV5-1	-	-	CASSLEGLPANYGYTF	TGCGCCAGCAGCTTGGAGGGGCTCCCAGCTAACTATGGCTACACCTTC
TRBJ2-5	TRBV7-8	-	TRBD1	CASSLRQGQETQYF	TGTGCCAGCAGCTTGCGACAGGGCCAAGAGACCCAGTACTTC
TRBJ2-1	TRBV21-1	-	-	CASSKVYGEFF	TGTGCCAGCAGCAAAGTCTACGGGGAGTTCTTC
TRBJ2-5	TRBV5-1	-	-	CASSLPGETQYF	TGCGCCAGCAGCTTGCCAGGGGAGACCCAGTACTTC
TRBJ2-2	TRBV30	-	TRBD2	CASDPTSGTGELFF	TGTGCCTCAGACCCGACTAGCGGCACCGGGGAGCTGTTTTTT
TRBJ2-5	TRBV7-2	-	-	CASSLSGTYGETQYF	TGTGCCAGCAGCTTATCGGGGACCTACGGGGAGACCCAGTACTTC
TRBJ2-7	TRBV4-1	-	-	CASSQVDVGEQYF	TGCGCCAGCAGCCAAGTTGACGTGGGGGAGCAGTACTTC
TRBJ2-1	TRBV27	-	TRBD1	CASTPIRQGGFVSYNEQFF	TGTGCCAGCACCCCAATCCGACAGGGCGGCTTCGTCTCCTACAATGAGCAGTTCTTC
TRBJ1-2	TRBV15	-	-	CATGGGGSLPSYGYTF	TGTGCCACCGGGGGTGGCGGGTCCCTCCCTTCTTATGGCTACACCTTC
TRBJ2-5	TRBV6-5	-	-	CASSFRVRETQYF	TGTGCCAGCAGTTTTAGGGTTAGAGAGACCCAGTACTTC
TRBJ2-3	TRBV6-1	-	TRBD2	CASSEIPGWGGTDTQYF	TGTGCCAGCAGTGAAATTCCCGGGTGGGGGGGAACAGATACGCAGTATTTT
TRBJ2-5	TRBV18	-	-	CASSPTGDPRETQYF	TGTGCCAGCTCACCTACCGGGGACCCTCGGGAGACCCAGTACTTC
TRBJ2-1	TRBV18	-	-	CASSPGRENNEQFF	TGTGCCAGCTCGCCGGGTCGGGAGAACAATGAGCAGTTCTTC
TRBJ2-3	TRBV6-1	-	-	CASSARGAADTQYF	TGTGCCAGCAGTGCTCGCGGGGCCGCAGATACGCAGTATTTT
TRBJ1-5	TRBV28	-	-	CASREGGNQPQHF	TGTGCCAGCAGAGAGGGGGGCAATCAGCCCCAGCATTTT
TRBJ2-7	TRBV2	once	-	CASSDGAGNIYEQYF	TGTGCCAGCAGTGATGGTGCGGGGAATATCTACGAGCAGTACTTC
TRBJ2-7	TRBV4-1	few	TRBD1	CASSQPGQGYEQYF	TGCGCCAGCAGCCAACCGGGACAGGGCTACGAGCAGTACTTC
TRBJ1-5	TRBV19	-	-	CASSILAEYSNQPQHF	TGTGCCAGTAGTATACTGGCAGAGTATAGCAATCAGCCCCAGCATTTT
TRBJ2-5	TRBV6-5	-	-	CASNKPGLPQTQYF	TGTGCCAGCAACAAACCCGGACTACCTCAGACCCAGTACTTC
TRBJ1-6	TRBV14	-	-	CASSQGGRSGTRNSPLHF	TGTGCCAGCAGCCAAGGGGGACGTTCCGGGACGAGGAATTCACCCCTCCACTTT
TRBJ2-7	TRBV11-2	-	-	CASSNRMGYEQYF	TGTGCCAGCAGCAACAGGATGGGCTACGAGCAGTACTTC
TRBJ2-1	TRBV7-2	once	-	CASSHAEGLYNEQFF	TGTGCCAGCAGCCACGCGGAAGGACTCTACAATGAGCAGTTCTTC
TRBJ1-1	TRBV19	-	-	CASSIRDTEAFF	TGTGCCAGTAGTATCAGGGACACTGAAGCTTTCTTT
TRBJ1-1	TRBV7-2	-	-	CASSFFGANTEAFF	TGTGCCAGCAGCTTCTTTGGGGCTAACACTGAAGCTTTCTTT
TRBJ2-3	TRBV2	-	-	CASSEQGGDTQYF	TGTGCCAGCAGCGAACAGGGGGGGGATACGCAGTATTTT
TRBJ2-1	TRBV9	-	-	CASSVAPGGWDEQFF	TGTGCCAGCAGCGTAGCACCAGGGGGGTGGGATGAGCAGTTCTTC
TRBJ1-6	TRBV6-1	-	TRBD1	CASSGDRLDYNSPLHF	TGTGCCAGCAGTGGGGACAGACTCGACTATAATTCACCCCTCCACTTT
TRBJ1-5	TRBV4-3	-	-	CASSLGWDQPQHF	TGCGCCAGCAGCCTTGGTTGGGATCAGCCCCAGCATTTT
TRBJ1-2	TRBV18	-	-	CASSPEGSFYGYTF	TGTGCCAGCTCACCAGAGGGCAGTTTCTATGGCTACACCTTC
TRBJ2-1	TRBV2	-	-	CASSRAANEQFF	TGTGCCAGCAGTAGGGCAGCTAATGAGCAGTTCTTC
TRBJ1-6	TRBV10-3	once	TRBD1	CATKQGLSNNSPLHF	TGTGCCACAAAACAGGGGCTATCCAATAATTCACCCCTCCACTTT
TRBJ1-5	TRBV10-2	-	-	CASSEWRAQPQHF	TGCGCCAGCAGTGAGTGGAGGGCTCAGCCCCAGCATTTT
TRBJ1-1	TRBV5-1	-	-	CASSLEWGADGTEAFF	TGCGCCAGCAGCTTGGAATGGGGGGCGGACGGCACTGAAGCTTTCTTT
TRBJ1-3	TRBV9	-	-	CASSARPGAGNTIYF	TGTGCCAGCAGCGCCCGCCCTGGGGCTGGAAACACCATATATTTT
TRBJ2-7	TRBV5-1	-	-	CASSLGWGSTAAYEQYF	TGCGCCAGCAGCTTGGGCTGGGGATCGACAGCGGCCTACGAGCAGTACTTC
TRBJ2-7	TRBV5-1	-	-	CASSLTEYEQYF	TGCGCCAGCAGCTTGACGGAGTACGAGCAGTACTTC